The 20 T cell receptor beta chains presented below share a single source sample, sequenced in a study of shared clonotypes between healthy human individuals. Positive CCR7 selection of CD45RO-negative cells yielded the naive CD8 cells, and terminally differentiated effector memory CD45RA+ cells were excluded. Method: immunoSEQ multiplex PCR; TCRdb's copy keeps in-frame clones and lacks some. The repertoire holds roughly 2,000,000 clones, with about 95% as singletons. Material: naive CD8+ T cells sorted from blood. Receptors originate from a man between 18 and 35 years old in good health.

The J gene is TRBJ2-7, the V gene TRBV6-1, with TRBD1 matching over 7 bases. The CDR3 is 16 residues long. Germline lookup yields CDR1 MNHNS and CDR2 SASEGT. J was trimmed by 2 bases and V by 4 bases; bases with no gene match: 11. For the CDR3, the DNA is TGTGCCAGCAGTGTCCCCCGACAGGGCTGGGCCTACGAGCAGTACTTC. As protein: CASSVPRQGWAYEQYF.

CDR3 region: CASRTGGESYEQYF. CDR3 nucleotide sequence: TGTGCCAGCAGAACAGGGGGAGAGTCCTACGAGCAGTACTTC. This chain joins TRBV6-5 and TRBJ2-7, with 8 bases aligning to TRBD1. This CDR3 has 14 amino acids. Germline V gene data show CDR1 as MNHEY and CDR2 as SVGAGI. The trim removed 6 bases at V and 1 base at J, leaving 5 bases unmatched.

Remarks on this clone: This sample also contains other DNA sequences that code for the same CDR3. This chain uses TRBV27 with TRBJ1-1, with 7 bases matching TRBD1. Germline CDR1 is MNHEY and CDR2 is SMNVEV (reference sequence). The CDR3 length is 14 residues. J lost 1 base, V lost 4 bases, and 3 bases had no gene match. CDR3 residues: CASSSTGANTEAFF. For the CDR3, the DNA is TGTGCCAGCAGTTCTACAGGGGCGAACACTGAAGCTTTCTTT.

This clone has more than one count but fewer than ten. The CDR3 DNA sequence: TGCGCCAGCAGCCCTAAGTTAGGGCCGGATGGCTACACCTTC. Translation: CASSPKLGPDGYTF. J is TRBJ1-2 and V is TRBV4-1; D remains unclear. Germline values: CDR1 MGHRA, CDR2 YSYEKL. Trimming stripped 4 bases from V and 6 bases from J, with 15 bases between. This CDR3 has 14 residues.

The V gene is TRBV6-6, the J gene TRBJ1-1, with a weak D call TRBD1 (6 bases). V lost 5 bases and J 4 bases, leaving 14 bases between the germline ends. CDR1 is MNHNY and CDR2 is SVGAGI in the germline V gene (reference sequence). The CDR3 sequence is 14 residues long. The CDR3: CASSGEGGGTEAFF. The CDR3 DNA reads as TGTGCCAGCAGTGGCGAGGGGGGGGGCACTGAAGCTTTCTTT.

This clone appeared a single time. This rearrangement joins TRBV5-4 to TRBJ2-1; no clear D. This CDR3 is built from 13 residues. Trimming removed 4 bases at V and 7 bases at J, with 12 bases between. CDR1 SGHNT and CDR2 YYREEE come from the germline V gene (reference sequence). CDR3 loop: CASSDRLVNEQFF. CDR3 in DNA: TGTGCCAGCAGCGATCGACTGGTTAATGAGCAGTTCTTC.

The chain combines TRBV13 with TRBJ2-1; 7 nucleotides align to TRBD1. V dropped 0 bases and J dropped 4; count of bases not matched to a gene: 6. Per germline, CDR1 PRHDT and CDR2 FYEKMQ (reference sequence). The CDR3 has 16 amino acids. The CDR3 DNA follows: TGTGCCAGCAGCTTAGGGGCAGGGGGTTTGTACAATGAGCAGTTCTTC. It codes for CASSLGAGGLYNEQFF.

The chain couples TRBV6-5 to TRBJ1-2, with D possibly matching TRBD1 (6 bases). The CDR3 consists of 14 residues. Deletions cut 2 bases from V and 5 bases from J, with 12 bases between. The germline gives CDR1 MNHEY, CDR2 SVGAGI. CDR3 sequence (DNA): TGTGCCAGCAGTTACCGGGGGGCAAATTATGGCTACACCTTC. This sequence encodes CASSYRGANYGYTF.

Notes on this clone: Other DNA sequences in the sample encode the same CDR3. The chain carries TRBV27 and TRBJ1-5, with D uncertain. V shed 0 bases and J shed 1 base, with 4 bases lying between them. There are 14 residues in the CDR3. Germline V gives CDR1 MNHEY, CDR2 SMNVEV (reference sequence). Here the CDR3 reads CASSLSGSNQPQHF. The CDR3 DNA follows: TGTGCCAGCAGTTTATCTGGAAGCAATCAGCCCCAGCATTTT.

The CDR3 coding sequence is TGTGCCAGTGAGAGGGGGCTGGGGGCCGGGGAGCTGTTTTTT. Residues: CASERGLGAGELFF. V and J are TRBV19 and TRBJ2-2; 7 bases are a match to TRBD1. The CDR3 has 14 residues. Trimming cost V 8 bases and J 6 bases; bases outside gene matches: 9. Germline loops: CDR1 LNHDA, CDR2 SQIVND (reference sequence).

The CDR3 nucleotides are TGTGCCACCAGCAGAGATCAAGTAGGGACGGCCCGCGAGCAGTACTTC. Protein: CATSRDQVGTAREQYF. The rearrangement joins TRBV15 to TRBJ2-7; D tentatively reads TRBD1 or TRBD2 (5 bases each). The germline V gene has CDR1 LNHNV and CDR2 YYDKDF (reference sequence). V was cut by 0 bases and J by 6 bases, with 18 bases left in between. This CDR3 has 16 amino acids.

This chain joins TRBV29-1 and TRBJ2-7, with a weak D call TRBD1 (6 bases). Per the germline V gene, CDR1 is SQVTM and CDR2 is ANQGSEA. The CDR3 sequence is 12 residues long. Trimming removed 6 bases from V and 5 bases from J, with 14 bases in between. CDR3 sequence (DNA): TGCAGCGTAACAGGGTTCGACGACGAGCAGTACTTC. The encoded protein is CSVTGFDDEQYF.

This chain links TRBV11-2 with TRBJ1-5; unclear D gene. V was shortened by 0 bases and J by 11 bases, with 8 bases between the two germline ends. CDR1 and CDR2 (germline): SGHAT, FQNNGV. The CDR3 sequence is 12 residues long. The CDR3 sequence: CASSLDPGAQHF. In DNA form, the CDR3 reads TGTGCCAGCAGCTTAGATCCCGGGGCCCAGCATTTT.

V usage is TRBV5-5 and J usage is TRBJ2-7; D may be TRBD2 (5 bases). The CDR3 has 17 amino acids. Germline CDR1 reads SGHKS; CDR2 reads YYEKEE (reference sequence). V lost 0 bases, J lost 0 bases, and 16 bases lay in between. Here the CDR3 DNA reads TGTGCCAGCAGCTTGGGGGGTCCGGGATCGTACTCCTACGAGCAGTACTTC. Translation gives CASSLGGPGSYSYEQYF.

This chain links TRBV9 with TRBJ1-5, with 10 nucleotides matching TRBD1. The germline CDR1 and CDR2 sequences are SGDLS and YYNGEE. The J segment lost 2 bases and the V segment lost 4 bases, leaving 12 bases of the junction unmatched. The CDR3 runs 18 residues. The CDR3 is CASSKTGGADSRNQPQHF. For the CDR3, the DNA is TGTGCCAGCAGCAAGACAGGGGGCGCGGACTCTCGCAATCAGCCCCAGCATTTT.

Only one count was recorded for this clone. V is TRBV7-8 and J is TRBJ2-5; possibly TRBD1 for D (6 bases). Germline loops: CDR1 SGHVS, CDR2 FQNEAQ. V shed 3 bases and J shed 2 bases, with 10 bases lying between them. The CDR3 spans 14 residues. The CDR3 sequence: CASSFQTGQETQYF. The DNA for the CDR3 is TGTGCCAGCAGCTTCCAGACAGGTCAAGAGACCCAGTACTTC.

A note on this clone: Other DNA variants within this sample encode the same CDR3. This chain uses TRBV27 with TRBJ2-7; no firm D call. Germline assignment: CDR1 MNHEY and CDR2 SMNVEV (reference sequence). The CDR3 has 13 amino acids. Trimming left V 2 bases short and J 0 bases short, with 5 bases between. Here the CDR3 DNA reads TGTGCCAGCAGTTTAACCTCCTCCTACGAGCAGTACTTC. Encoded protein: CASSLTSSYEQYF.

V usage is TRBV4-1 and J usage is TRBJ2-7, with D uncertain. CDR1 MGHRA and CDR2 YSYEKL come from the germline V gene. V was trimmed by 0 bases and J by 2 bases, leaving 11 bases between them. The CDR3 sequence is 15 residues long. The CDR3 loop reads CASSQDAQATYEQYF. CDR3 in DNA: TGCGCCAGCAGCCAAGATGCGCAGGCAACCTACGAGCAGTACTTC.

The chain recombines TRBV6-1 with TRBJ1-2; D not resolved. The V gene lost 6 bases and the J gene lost 4 bases, with 12 bases spanning the gap. The germline V gene encodes CDR1 MNHNS and CDR2 SASEGT. The CDR3 totals 13 residues. Here the CDR3 DNA reads TGTGCCAGCAGGGCCTACAGCATCTATGGCTACACCTTC. Amino acids: CASRAYSIYGYTF.

The chain is built from TRBV6-5 and TRBJ2-5, with D unclear. There are 14 residues in the CDR3. The V gene lost 5 bases and the J gene lost 2 bases, with 12 bases spanning the gap. From germline, CDR1 is MNHEY and CDR2 SVGAGI. CDR3 in DNA: TGTGCCAGCAGTGTAACAGTGGAACAAGAGACCCAGTACTTC. It specifies CASSVTVEQETQYF.